This T cell receptor beta chain was retrieved from a study of graft-versus-host responses after intestinal transplantation. Overall study: Uniformly, recipients were administered anti-thymocyte globulin induction with subsequent tacrolimus and steroids for 2 to 3 years.

Generated by immunoSEQ multiplex PCR, the TCRdb table keeps only in-frame clones and is missing some. The data show some 40,000 clones, with over 85% seen just once and approximately 20% held by the top ten. Study-wide points: GvH clones were identified in recipient marrow, with some first appearing in ileum or blood. Elevated graft-versus-host to host-versus-graft clonal ratios in allografts were recorded for patients with graft-donor T cell macrochimerism. HvG clone declines early post-transplant were associated with peak circulating GvH levels.

This clone was recorded once. Its target is unknown. The CDR3 loop spans 11 amino acids. From germline, CDR1 is MNHNS and CDR2 SASEGT. Trimming took off 6 bases at V and 8 bases at J, with 8 bases between the two ends. J is TRBJ1-5 and V is TRBV6-1; D call uncertain. The sequences come from unstimulated CD8+ T cells sorted from spleen or lymph node cells, collected before transplant. The receptor was isolated from a human donor who was the organ donor for an intestinal transplant. CDR3 sequence reads: CASRVTEPQHF. The CDR3 nucleotides are TGTGCCAGCAGGGTTACTGAGCCCCAGCATTTT.